The T cell receptor (beta chain) described here comes from a study of cytomegalovirus exposure and HLA in healthy donors. V dropped 1 base and J dropped 5; count of bases not matched to a gene: 5. The CDR3 consists of 16 residues. From germline, CDR1 is LNHNV and CDR2 YYDKDF (reference sequence). Amplification used 60 Vbeta primers and 13 Jbeta primers. Sequenced by immunoSEQ multiplex PCR; TCRdb stores in-frame clones only, minus some. Among 110,000 to 150,000 clones listed, 74% were seen once. A remark on this clone: Antigen unknown.

General observations from the study: A later analysis by the authors found several of the most significant clusters apparently linked to common viral pathogens. TCR beta sequences numbering 15,000 to 20,000 were associated with HLA alleles at 0.05 false discovery rate in a later analysis. Cytomegalovirus association was listed for 164 TCR beta chains.

Everyone who donated was a healthy bone marrow donor. Sequences were obtained from PBMCs. The genes are TRBV15 and TRBJ2-1; 10 bases match TRBD2. This TCR was recovered from a man younger than 35 in good health and CMV-seropositive. In DNA, the CDR3 is TGTGCCACCAGCAGAGGGGAGCGGGAGGGGAACAATGAGCAGTTCTTC. Protein product: CATSRGEREGNNEQFF.